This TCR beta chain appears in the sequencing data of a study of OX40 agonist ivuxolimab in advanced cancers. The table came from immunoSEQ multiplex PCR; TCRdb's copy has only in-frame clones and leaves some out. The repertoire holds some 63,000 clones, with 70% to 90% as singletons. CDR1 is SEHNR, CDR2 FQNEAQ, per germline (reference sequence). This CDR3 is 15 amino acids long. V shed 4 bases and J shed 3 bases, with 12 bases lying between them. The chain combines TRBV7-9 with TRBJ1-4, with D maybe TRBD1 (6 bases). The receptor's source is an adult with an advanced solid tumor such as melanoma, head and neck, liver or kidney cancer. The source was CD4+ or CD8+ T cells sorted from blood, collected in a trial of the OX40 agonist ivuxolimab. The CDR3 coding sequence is TGTGCCAGCAGCTCTACAGGGTGGGCTAATGAAAAACTGTTTTTT. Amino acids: CASSSTGWANEKLFF.